Below, 5 T cell receptor beta chains from the same sample are listed, as sequenced in a study of identical twins (dated by TCRdb to the mid-2010s). Libraries were built with 5' RACE. Sequencing took place on an Illumina HiSeq 2000. TCRdb applied fastp at Q25 and MiXCR to the public reads, then kept only in-frame beta chains. Each CDR3 protein appears once, grouped with its most common genes and DNA. The sample has about 810,000 distinct CDR3 sequences on record, about 12% of them singletons. The ten largest make up about 1.5% of the sample. The data were also submitted as part of a second study, on yellow fever vaccine responses in identical twins.

Material: PBMCs. These receptors all stem from a woman under 30 in good health.

The rearrangement joins TRBV7-9 to TRBJ1-1, with unresolved D. There are 15 residues in the CDR3. With 4 bases removed from V and 1 base from J, the gap between germline ends came to 13 bases. Germline V gene data show CDR1 as SEHNR and CDR2 as FQNEAQ (reference sequence). The CDR3 spells CASSSPSRPNTEAFF. The CDR3, as DNA: TGTGCCAGCAGCTCCCCGAGCAGGCCGAACACTGAAGCTTTCTTT.

In this sample, this clonotype turned up a few times. V usage is TRBV5-4 and J usage is TRBJ2-3; TRBD2 aligns across 12 bases. J gave up 5 bases and V 4 bases, and 8 bases lay outside the gene matches. From germline, CDR1 is SGHNT and CDR2 YYREEE (reference sequence). This CDR3 has 16 amino acids. The CDR3 loop reads CASSLWTSGNLDTQYF. Here the CDR3 DNA reads TGTGCCAGCAGCCTATGGACTAGCGGGAATTTAGATACGCAGTATTTT.

The chain joins TRBV10-2 to TRBJ2-7, with D perhaps matching TRBD1 (6 bases). The CDR3 extends over 14 amino acids. V shed 2 bases and J shed 0 bases, with 8 bases lying between them. Germline V gives CDR1 WSHSY, CDR2 SAAADI. CDR3 coding DNA: TGCGCCAGCAGTGAGGGGGGCTACTCCTACGAGCAGTACGTC. Translation: CASSEGGYSYEQYV.

V is TRBV6-1 and J is TRBJ1-1, with D uncertain. V was trimmed by 10 bases and J by 4 bases, leaving 16 bases between them. The CDR3 runs 13 residues. Germline lookup yields CDR1 MNHNS and CDR2 SASEGT. CDR3: CATLLSGTTEAFF. For the CDR3, the DNA is TGTGCCACCCTCCTCTCAGGCACCACTGAAGCTTTCTTT.

This clonotype came up many times. This rearrangement joins TRBV6-5 to TRBJ2-3, with D unclear. Germline-derived CDR1 and CDR2 are MNHEY and SVGAGI. The CDR3 covers 13 residues. V was clipped by 2 bases and J by 6 bases, with 9 bases between them. The DNA of the CDR3 is TGTGCCAGCAGTTACACGATCTTGGATACGCAGTATTTT. It encodes CASSYTILDTQYF.